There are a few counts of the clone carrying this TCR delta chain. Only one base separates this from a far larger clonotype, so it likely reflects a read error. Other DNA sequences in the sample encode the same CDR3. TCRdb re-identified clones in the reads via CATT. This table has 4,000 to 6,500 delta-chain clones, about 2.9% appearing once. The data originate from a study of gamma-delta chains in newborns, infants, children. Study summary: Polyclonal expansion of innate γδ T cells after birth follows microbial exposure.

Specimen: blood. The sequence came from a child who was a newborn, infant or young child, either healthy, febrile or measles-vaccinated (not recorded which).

For the CDR3, the DNA is TGTGCCTGTGACACGGGAGGGATACGCGGGACTGCACAACTCTTCTTT. Protein sequence: CACDTGGIRGTAQLFF. This chain joins TRDV2 and TRDJ2; 8 bases match TRDD3. Germline V lookup: CDR1 GEAIGNYY, CDR2 EKD. J lost 8 bases, V lost 1 base, and 11 bases had no gene match. The CDR3 runs 16 residues.